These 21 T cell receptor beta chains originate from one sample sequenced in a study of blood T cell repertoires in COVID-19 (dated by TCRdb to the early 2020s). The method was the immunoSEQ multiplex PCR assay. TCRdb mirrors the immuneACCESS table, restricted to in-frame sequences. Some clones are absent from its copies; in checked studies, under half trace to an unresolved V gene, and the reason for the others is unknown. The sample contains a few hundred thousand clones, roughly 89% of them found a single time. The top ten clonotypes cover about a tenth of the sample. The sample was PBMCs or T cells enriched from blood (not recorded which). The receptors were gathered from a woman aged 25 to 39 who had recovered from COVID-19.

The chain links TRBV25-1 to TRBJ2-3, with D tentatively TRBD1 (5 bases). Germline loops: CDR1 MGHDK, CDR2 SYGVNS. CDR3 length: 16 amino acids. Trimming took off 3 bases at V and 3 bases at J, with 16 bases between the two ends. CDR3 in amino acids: CASSEGQGFMTDTQYF. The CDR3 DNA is TGTGCCAGCAGTGAGGGGCAGGGCTTCATGACAGATACGCAGTATTTT.

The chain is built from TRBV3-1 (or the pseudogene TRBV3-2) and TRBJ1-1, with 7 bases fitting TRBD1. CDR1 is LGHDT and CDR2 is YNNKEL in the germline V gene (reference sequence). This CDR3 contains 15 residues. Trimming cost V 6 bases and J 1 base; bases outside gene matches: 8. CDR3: CASRPGTVQNTEAFF. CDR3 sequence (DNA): TGTGCCAGCAGGCCCGGGACAGTGCAGAACACTGAAGCTTTCTTT.

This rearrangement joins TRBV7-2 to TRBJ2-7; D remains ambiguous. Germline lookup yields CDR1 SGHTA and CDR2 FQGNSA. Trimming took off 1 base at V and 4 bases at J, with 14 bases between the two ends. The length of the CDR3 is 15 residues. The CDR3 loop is CASSLVELEPYEQYF. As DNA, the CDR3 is TGTGCCAGCAGCTTAGTAGAGCTAGAGCCTTACGAGCAGTACTTC. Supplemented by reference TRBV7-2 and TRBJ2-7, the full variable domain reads GAGVSQSPSNKVTEKGKDVELRCDPISGHTALYWYRQSLGQGLEFLIYFQGNSAPDKSGLPSDRFSAERTGGSVSTLTIQRTQQEDSAVYLCASSLVELEPYEQYFGPGTRLTVT.

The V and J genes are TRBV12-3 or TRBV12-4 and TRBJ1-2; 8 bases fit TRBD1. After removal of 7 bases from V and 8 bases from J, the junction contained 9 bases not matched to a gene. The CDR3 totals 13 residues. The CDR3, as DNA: TGTGCCAGCACCTCAGGACAGGGAAGGGGCTACACCTTC. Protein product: CASTSGQGRGYTF.

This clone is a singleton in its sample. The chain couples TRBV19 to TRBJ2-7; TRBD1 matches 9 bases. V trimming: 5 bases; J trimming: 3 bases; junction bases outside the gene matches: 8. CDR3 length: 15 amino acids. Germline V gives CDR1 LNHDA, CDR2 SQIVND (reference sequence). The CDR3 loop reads CASSSPGTGYYEQYF. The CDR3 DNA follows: TGTGCCAGTAGTTCACCCGGGACAGGGTACTACGAGCAGTACTTC.

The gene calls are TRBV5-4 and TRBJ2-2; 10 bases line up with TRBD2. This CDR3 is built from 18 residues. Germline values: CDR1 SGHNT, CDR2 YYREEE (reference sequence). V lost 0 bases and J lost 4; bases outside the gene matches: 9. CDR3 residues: CASSLAGLAGVVTGELFF. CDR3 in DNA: TGTGCCAGCAGCTTGGCCGGGCTAGCGGGAGTCGTCACCGGGGAGCTGTTTTTT.

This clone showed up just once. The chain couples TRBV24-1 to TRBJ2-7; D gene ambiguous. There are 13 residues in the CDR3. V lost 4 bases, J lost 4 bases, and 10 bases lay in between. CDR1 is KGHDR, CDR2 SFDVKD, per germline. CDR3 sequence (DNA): TGTGCCACCAGTGACCCCGACAAATACGAGCAGTACTTC. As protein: CATSDPDKYEQYF.

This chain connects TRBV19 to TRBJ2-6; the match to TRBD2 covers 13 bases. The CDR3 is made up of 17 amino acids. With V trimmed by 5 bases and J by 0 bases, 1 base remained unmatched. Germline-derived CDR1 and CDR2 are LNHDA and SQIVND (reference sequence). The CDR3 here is CASSRTSGGSGANVLTF. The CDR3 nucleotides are TGTGCCAGTAGTCGGACTAGCGGGGGCTCTGGGGCCAACGTCCTGACTTTC.

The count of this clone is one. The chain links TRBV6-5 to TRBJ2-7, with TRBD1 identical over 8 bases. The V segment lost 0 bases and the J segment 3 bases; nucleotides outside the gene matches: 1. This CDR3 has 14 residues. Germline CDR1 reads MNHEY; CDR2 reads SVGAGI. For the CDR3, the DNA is TGTGCCAGCAGTTACTCGACAGGGGTCTACGAGCAGTACTTC. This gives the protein CASSYSTGVYEQYF.

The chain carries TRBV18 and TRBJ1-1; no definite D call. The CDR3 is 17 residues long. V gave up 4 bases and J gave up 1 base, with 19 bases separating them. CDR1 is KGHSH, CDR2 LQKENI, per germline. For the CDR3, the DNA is TGTGCCAGCTCACGACAAGTCCCGTACCATCCGAACACTGAAGCTTTCTTT. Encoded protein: CASSRQVPYHPNTEAFF.

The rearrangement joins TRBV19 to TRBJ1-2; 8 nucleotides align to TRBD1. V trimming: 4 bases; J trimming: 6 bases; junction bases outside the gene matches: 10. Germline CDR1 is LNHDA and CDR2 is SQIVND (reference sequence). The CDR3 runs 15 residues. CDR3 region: CASSRGGTGMDGYTF. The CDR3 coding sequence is TGTGCCAGTAGTAGAGGTGGGACAGGTATGGATGGCTACACCTTC.

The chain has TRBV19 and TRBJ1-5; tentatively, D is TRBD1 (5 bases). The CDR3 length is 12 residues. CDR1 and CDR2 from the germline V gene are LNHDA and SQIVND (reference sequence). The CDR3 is CAASTEEQPQHF. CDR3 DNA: TGTGCTGCCTCGACAGAGGAGCAGCCCCAGCATTTT.

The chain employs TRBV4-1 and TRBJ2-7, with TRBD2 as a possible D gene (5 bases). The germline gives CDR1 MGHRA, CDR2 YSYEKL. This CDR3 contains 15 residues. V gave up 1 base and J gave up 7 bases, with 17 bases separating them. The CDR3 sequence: CASSQVAGGGWEQYF. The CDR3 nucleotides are TGCGCCAGCAGCCAAGTTGCGGGTGGTGGGTGGGAGCAGTACTTC.

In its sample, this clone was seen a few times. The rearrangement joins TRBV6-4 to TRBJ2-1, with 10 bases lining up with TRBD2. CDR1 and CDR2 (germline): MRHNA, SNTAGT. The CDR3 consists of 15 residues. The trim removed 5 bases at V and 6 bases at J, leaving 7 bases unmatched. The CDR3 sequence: CASSTLAGEGNEQFF. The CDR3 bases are TGTGCCAGCAGTACTCTAGCGGGAGAGGGCAATGAGCAGTTCTTC.

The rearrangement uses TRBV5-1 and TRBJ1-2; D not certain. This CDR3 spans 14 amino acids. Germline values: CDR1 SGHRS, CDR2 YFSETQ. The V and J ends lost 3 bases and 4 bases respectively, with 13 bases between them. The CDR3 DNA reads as TGCGCCAGCAGCTCCCGGGAGCCGCCCTATGGCTACACCTTC. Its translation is CASSSREPPYGYTF.

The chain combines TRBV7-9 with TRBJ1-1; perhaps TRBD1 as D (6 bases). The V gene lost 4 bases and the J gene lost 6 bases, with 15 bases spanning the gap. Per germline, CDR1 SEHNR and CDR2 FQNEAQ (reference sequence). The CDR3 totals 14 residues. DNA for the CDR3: TGTGCCAGCAGCTCCACAGGGATGGTCCCTGAAGCTTTCTTT. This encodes CASSSTGMVPEAFF.

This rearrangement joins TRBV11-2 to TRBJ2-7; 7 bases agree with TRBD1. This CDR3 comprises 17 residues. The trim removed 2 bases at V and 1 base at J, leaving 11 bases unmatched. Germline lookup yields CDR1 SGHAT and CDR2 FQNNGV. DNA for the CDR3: TGTGCCAGCAGCTTATTTTCCCTCCGGGACAGATCCTACGAGCAGTACTTC. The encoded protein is CASSLFSLRDRSYEQYF.

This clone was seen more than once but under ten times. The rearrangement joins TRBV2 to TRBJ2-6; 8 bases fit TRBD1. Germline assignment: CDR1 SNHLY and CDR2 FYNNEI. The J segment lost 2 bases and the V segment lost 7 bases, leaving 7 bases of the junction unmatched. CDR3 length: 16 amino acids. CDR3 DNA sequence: TGTGCCAGCACCCGGGACAGGAGTCCTGGGGCCAACGTCCTGACTTTC. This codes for CASTRDRSPGANVLTF.

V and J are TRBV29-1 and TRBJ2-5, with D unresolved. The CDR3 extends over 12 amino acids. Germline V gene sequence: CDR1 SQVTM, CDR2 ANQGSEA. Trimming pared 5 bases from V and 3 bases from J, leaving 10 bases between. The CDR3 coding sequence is TGCAGCGTTCGAGGTTCAGAAGAGACCCAGTACTTC. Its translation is CSVRGSEETQYF.

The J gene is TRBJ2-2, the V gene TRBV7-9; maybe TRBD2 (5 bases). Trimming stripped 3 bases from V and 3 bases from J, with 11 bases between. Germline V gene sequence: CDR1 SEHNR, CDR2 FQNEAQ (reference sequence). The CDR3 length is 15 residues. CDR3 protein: CASSFSGPYTGELFF. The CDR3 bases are TGTGCCAGCAGCTTCAGCGGCCCCTACACCGGGGAGCTGTTTTTT.

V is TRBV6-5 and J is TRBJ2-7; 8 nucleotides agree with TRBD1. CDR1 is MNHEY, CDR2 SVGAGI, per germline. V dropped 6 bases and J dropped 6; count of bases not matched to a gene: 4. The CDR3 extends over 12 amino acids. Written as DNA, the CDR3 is TGTGCCAGCAGCCAAGACAGGGGCGAGCAGTACTTC. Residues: CASSQDRGEQYF.